This T cell receptor beta chain appears in the sequencing data of a study of metastatic and nonmetastatic thyroid tumors. The CDR3 extends over 15 amino acids. CDR1 is SGHTA and CDR2 is FQGNSA in the germline V gene. The V gene lost 0 bases and the J gene lost 6 bases, with 12 bases spanning the gap. TCRdb re-called the PCR reads through MiXCR. The sample holds about 35,000 clones; over 15% are singletons and the top ten take 9.5% to 15%. Before thyroid surgery, none of the patients had received any treatment. V and J are TRBV7-2 and TRBJ2-1; D gene uncertain. Input material: blood. The source is a male donor with papillary thyroid cancer or a benign thyroid nodule (not recorded which). Some clones in this sample may be carry-over from other donors' samples. CDR3: CASSLAVGSGNEQFF. The CDR3 DNA is TGTGCCAGCAGCTTAGCGGTGGGGTCAGGCAATGAGCAGTTCTTC.